The clone carrying this T cell receptor beta chain occurred many times. The sample belongs to a study of early T cells in non-severe SARS-CoV-2 infection. MiXCR, applied by TCRdb to the 5' RACE reads, yields one record per CDR3 protein. Of 40,000 to 55,000 distinct CDR3 sequences listed, approximately 8.1% are singletons. The V gene's germline CDR1 is GTSNPN and CDR2 SVGIG (reference sequence). This CDR3 comprises 12 residues. V lost 3 bases and J lost 2; bases outside the gene matches: 0. The chain is built from TRBV30 and TRBJ2-7, with TRBD1 matching over 8 bases. The clonotype originates from an adult who was a healthcare worker with PCR-confirmed SARS-CoV-2 infection or an uninfected control (not recorded which). The sample comprised whole blood. The CDR3 protein is CAWRQGAYEQYF. Here the CDR3 DNA reads TGTGCCTGGAGACAGGGGGCCTACGAGCAGTACTTC.